In its sample, the clone carrying this TCR beta chain is medium-sized. TCRdb used MiXCR to reprocess the 5' RACE reads, holding one entry per CDR3 protein. The sample records approximately 23,000 distinct CDR3 sequences, about 30% being singletons. Trimming took off 0 bases at V and 5 bases at J, with 16 bases between the two ends. The germline gives CDR1 LGHDT, CDR2 YNNKEL (reference sequence). The CDR3 runs 16 residues. Sequenced sample: tumor-infiltrating naive CD4+ T cells sorted from the breast tumor. The subset is: naive CD4+ T cells, CD4+CD45RA+CD25-. J is TRBJ1-1 and V is TRBV3-1; perhaps TRBD1 as D (5 bases). The clonotype was recovered from a female donor with breast cancer. The CDR3 loop is CASSQDLGLRDTEAFF. The CDR3 bases are TGTGCCAGCAGCCAAGATCTGGGGCTAAGAGATACTGAAGCTTTCTTT.